Following are 6 T cell receptor beta chains from one sample sequenced in a study of T cells in Graves' hyperthyroidism and ophthalmopathy. TCR beta CDR3 regions were amplified from RNA. Using the HTBI primer set, a first-round RT-PCR was run on the TCR CDR3. Using its own MiXCR run on the multiplex PCR reads, TCRdb lists one record per CDR3 protein. The data show around 300,000 distinct CDR3 sequences, 11% to 15% seen once. Sequencing input: blood. The source of these receptors is a woman aged 25 to 39 with Graves' hyperthyroidism.

In this sample, this clonotype turned up many times. The chain carries TRBV6-6 and TRBJ2-3; TRBD2 aligns across 8 bases. Looked up from germline, CDR1 is MNHNY and CDR2 is SVGAGI (reference sequence). V was pared by 2 bases and J by 5 bases, with 12 bases of the junction left unmatched. The CDR3 covers 17 residues. The CDR3 protein is CASSYQGSGRDGDTQYF. For the CDR3, the DNA is TGTGCCAGCAGTTACCAGGGATCCGGGAGGGATGGAGATACGCAGTATTTT.

J is TRBJ2-3 and V is TRBV12-5, with TRBD2 identical over 8 bases. The CDR3 is made up of 14 amino acids. V lost 3 bases, J lost 6 bases, and 5 bases stayed unmatched. Germline CDR1 LGHNT, CDR2 FRNRAP. CDR3 sequence: CASGFREGPDTQYF. The CDR3 DNA reads as TGTGCTAGTGGTTTCCGGGAGGGCCCCGATACGCAGTATTTT.

In its sample, this clonotype was seen many times. J is TRBJ2-4 and V is TRBV20-1; a weak D match, TRBD2 (5 bases). The germline V gene has CDR1 DFQATT and CDR2 SNEGSKA (reference sequence). The CDR3 contains 16 residues. V shed 6 bases and J shed 9 bases, with 27 bases lying between them. CDR3 sequence reads: CSAAPGIRTQRAIQYF. The CDR3 nucleotides are TGCAGTGCCGCCCCGGGAATCAGAACCCAGCGCGCCATTCAGTACTTC.

This clonotype was observed at least ten times. The rearrangement links TRBV15 to TRBJ2-2; 9 bases line up with TRBD1. CDR3 length equals 14 residues. The trim removed 8 bases at V and 5 bases at J, leaving 6 bases unmatched. CDR1 is LNHNV and CDR2 is YYDKDF in the germline V gene (reference sequence). The CDR3 spells CATGDRVSTGELFF. Written as DNA, the CDR3 is TGTGCCACCGGGGACAGGGTGTCGACCGGGGAGCTGTTTTTT.

As regards this clonotype: A read error may be the cause here, since a much bigger clone is one base away. This chain links TRBV7-8 with TRBJ2-7; D might be TRBD1 (5 bases). The CDR3 length is 14 residues. Germline V gives CDR1 SGHVS, CDR2 FQNEAQ. The CDR3 loop is CASSYDRISYEQCF. DNA for the CDR3: TGTGCCAGCAGCTACGACAGAATCTCCTACGAGCAGTGCTTC.

Many counts were recorded for this clonotype. The chain uses TRBV7-2 and TRBJ2-5; D might be TRBD1 (5 bases). Germline CDR1 is SGHTA and CDR2 is FQGNSA. Trimming cost V 4 bases and J 4 bases, with 13 bases left between them. This CDR3 contains 14 residues. CDR3 DNA: TGTGCCAGCAGCTCGCGTACCCAGGGAGAGACCCAGTACTTC. Translation gives CASSSRTQGETQYF.